The TCR beta chain described here comes from a study of beta chain features in type 1 diabetes. Study observations and caveats: In patients and controls equally, PCR might favor templates that are shorter. Healthy donors had naive, central memory and Treg TCRB repertoires that appeared less similar than those seen among patients. HLA effects on TCRB rearrangement stayed unresolved here.

To note about this clone: The antigen is not known.

Sequencing targeted expressed TCRB transcripts, as all isolated RNA had been reverse transcribed. About 3.6 million reads were obtained on average from naive, central memory and regulatory T cell samples. Some clones are missing from TCRdb's copy, which holds only in-frame ones; the method was immunoSEQ multiplex PCR. The sample lists 130,000 to 150,000 clones; under 60% were seen once. CDR1 SGHTA and CDR2 FQGNSA come from the germline V gene. This CDR3 has 17 amino acids. This sequence joins TRBV7-2 and TRBJ2-5; a weak D match, TRBD2 (5 bases). The end of the DNA fits TRBJ2-7 better, so the J call may be wrong. The TCR was taken from a man aged 18 to 30 in good health. Source material: Tregs from blood. The CDR3 reads CASSRGRFSGSSYEQYF. The DNA of the CDR3 is TGTGCCAGCAGCCGGGGTAGATTCTCGGGCAGCTCCTACGAGCAGTACTTC.